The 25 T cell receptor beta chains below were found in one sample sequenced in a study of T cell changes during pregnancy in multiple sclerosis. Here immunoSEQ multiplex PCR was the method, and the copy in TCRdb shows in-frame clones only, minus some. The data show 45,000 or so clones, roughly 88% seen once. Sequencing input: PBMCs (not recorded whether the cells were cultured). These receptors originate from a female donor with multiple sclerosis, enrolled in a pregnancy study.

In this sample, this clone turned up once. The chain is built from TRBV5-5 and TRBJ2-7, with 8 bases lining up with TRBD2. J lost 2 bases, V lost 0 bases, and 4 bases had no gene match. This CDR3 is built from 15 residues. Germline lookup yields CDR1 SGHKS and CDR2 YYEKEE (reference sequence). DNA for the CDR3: TGTGCCAGCAGCTTGGCCGCGGGAGGTGCCTACGAGCAGTACTTC. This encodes CASSLAAGGAYEQYF. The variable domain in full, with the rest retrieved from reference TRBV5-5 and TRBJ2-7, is DAGVTQSPTHLIKTRGQQVTLRCSPISGHKSVSWYQQVLGQGPQFIFQYYEKEERGRGNFPDRFSARQFPNYSSELNVNALLLGDSALYLCASSLAAGGAYEQYFGPGTRLTVT.

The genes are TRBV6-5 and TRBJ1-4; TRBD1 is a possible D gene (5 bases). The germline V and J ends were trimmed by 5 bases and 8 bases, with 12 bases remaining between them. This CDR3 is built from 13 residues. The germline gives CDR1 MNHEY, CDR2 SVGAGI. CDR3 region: CASSPAGGEKLFF. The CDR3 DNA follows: TGTGCCAGCAGTCCGGCCGGGGGGGAAAAACTGTTTTTT.

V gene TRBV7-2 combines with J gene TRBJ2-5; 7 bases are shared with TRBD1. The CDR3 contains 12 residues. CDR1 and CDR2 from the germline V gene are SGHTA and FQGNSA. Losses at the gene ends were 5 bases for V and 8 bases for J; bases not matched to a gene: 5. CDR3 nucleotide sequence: TGTGCCAGCAGCGGGACAGTAGAAACCCAGTACTTC. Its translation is CASSGTVETQYF.

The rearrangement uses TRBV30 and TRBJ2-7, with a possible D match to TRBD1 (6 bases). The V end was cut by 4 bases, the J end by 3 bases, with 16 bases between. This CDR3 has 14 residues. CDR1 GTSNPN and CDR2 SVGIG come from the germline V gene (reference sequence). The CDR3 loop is CAWTVRPDSYEQYF. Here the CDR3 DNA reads TGTGCCTGGACCGTACGGCCGGACAGCTACGAGCAGTACTTC. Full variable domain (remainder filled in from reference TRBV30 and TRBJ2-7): SQTIHQWPATLVQPVGSPLSLECTVEGTSNPNLYWYRQAAGRGLQLLFYSVGIGQISSEVPQNLSASRPQDRQFILSSKKLLLSDSGFYLCAWTVRPDSYEQYFGPGTRLTVT.

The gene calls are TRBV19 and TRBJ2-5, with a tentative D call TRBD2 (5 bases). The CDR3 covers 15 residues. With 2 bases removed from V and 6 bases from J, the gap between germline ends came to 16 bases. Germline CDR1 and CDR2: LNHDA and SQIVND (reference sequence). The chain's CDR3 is CASSISEGLTQTQYF. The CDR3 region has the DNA TGTGCCAGTAGTATAAGTGAGGGATTGACGCAGACCCAGTACTTC.

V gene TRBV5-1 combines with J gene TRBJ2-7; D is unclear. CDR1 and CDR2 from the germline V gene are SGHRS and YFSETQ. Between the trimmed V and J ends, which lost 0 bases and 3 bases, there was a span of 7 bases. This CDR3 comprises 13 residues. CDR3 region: CASSLDIRYEQYF. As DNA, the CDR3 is TGCGCCAGCAGCTTGGACATCCGCTACGAGCAGTACTTC.

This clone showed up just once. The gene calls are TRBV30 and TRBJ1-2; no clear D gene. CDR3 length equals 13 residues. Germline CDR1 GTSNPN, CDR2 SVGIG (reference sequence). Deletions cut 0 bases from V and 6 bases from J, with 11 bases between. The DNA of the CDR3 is TGTGCCTGGAGTGTACGGTCACTCGATGGCTACACCTTC. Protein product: CAWSVRSLDGYTF.

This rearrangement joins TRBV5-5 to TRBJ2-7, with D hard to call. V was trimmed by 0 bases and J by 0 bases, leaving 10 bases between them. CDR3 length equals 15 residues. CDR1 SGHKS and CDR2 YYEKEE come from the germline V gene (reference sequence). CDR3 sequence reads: CASSLEPQFSYEQYF. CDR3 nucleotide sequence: TGTGCCAGCAGCTTGGAGCCCCAGTTCTCCTACGAGCAGTACTTC. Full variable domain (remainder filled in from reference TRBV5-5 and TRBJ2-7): DAGVTQSPTHLIKTRGQQVTLRCSPISGHKSVSWYQQVLGQGPQFIFQYYEKEERGRGNFPDRFSARQFPNYSSELNVNALLLGDSALYLCASSLEPQFSYEQYFGPGTRLTVT.

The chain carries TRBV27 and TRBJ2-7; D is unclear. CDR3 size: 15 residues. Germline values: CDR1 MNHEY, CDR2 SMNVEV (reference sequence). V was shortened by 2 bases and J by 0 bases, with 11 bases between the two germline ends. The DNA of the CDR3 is TGTGCCAGCAGTTTAGGGTCTCACCACTCCTACGAGCAGTACTTC. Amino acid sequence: CASSLGSHHSYEQYF.

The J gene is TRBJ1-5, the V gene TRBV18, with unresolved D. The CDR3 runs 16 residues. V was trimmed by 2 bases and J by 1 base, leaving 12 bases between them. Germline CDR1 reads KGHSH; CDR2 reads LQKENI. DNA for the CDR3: TGTGCCAGCTCACCATATTCAGCAGGAAGCAATCAGCCCCAGCATTTT. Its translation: CASSPYSAGSNQPQHF. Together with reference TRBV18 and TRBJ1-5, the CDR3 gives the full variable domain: NAGVMQNPRHLVRRRGQEARLRCSPMKGHSHVYWYRQLPEEGLKFMVYLQKENIIDESGMPKERFSAEFPKEGPSILRIQQVVRGDSAAYFCASSPYSAGSNQPQHFGDGTRLSIL.

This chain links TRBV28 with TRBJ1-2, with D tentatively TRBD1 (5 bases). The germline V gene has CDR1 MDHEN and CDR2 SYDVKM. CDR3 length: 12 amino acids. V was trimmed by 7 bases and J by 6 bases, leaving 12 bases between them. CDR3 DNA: TGTGCCAGCACCCCATGGGGGGATGGCTACACCTTC. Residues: CASTPWGDGYTF.

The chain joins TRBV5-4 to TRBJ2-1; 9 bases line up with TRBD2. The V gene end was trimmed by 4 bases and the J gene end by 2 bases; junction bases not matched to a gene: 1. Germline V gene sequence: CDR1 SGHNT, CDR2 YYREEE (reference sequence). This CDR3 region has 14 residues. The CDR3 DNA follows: TGTGCCAGCAGCCCTAGCGGGGCCTACAATGAGCAGTTCTTC. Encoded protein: CASSPSGAYNEQFF.

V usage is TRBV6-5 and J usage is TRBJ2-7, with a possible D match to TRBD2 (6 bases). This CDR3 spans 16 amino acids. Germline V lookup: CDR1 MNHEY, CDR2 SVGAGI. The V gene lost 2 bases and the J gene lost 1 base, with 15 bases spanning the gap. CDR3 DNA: TGTGCCAGCAGTTACCGCGGGGTAAGAGGGTCCTACGAGCAGTACTTC. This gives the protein CASSYRGVRGSYEQYF.

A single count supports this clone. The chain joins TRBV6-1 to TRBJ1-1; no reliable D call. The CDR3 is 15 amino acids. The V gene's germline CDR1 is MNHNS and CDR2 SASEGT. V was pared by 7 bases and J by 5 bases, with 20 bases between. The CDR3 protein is CASIAGEGQKTEAFF. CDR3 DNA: TGTGCCAGCATAGCCGGGGAGGGCCAGAAAACTGAAGCTTTCTTT.

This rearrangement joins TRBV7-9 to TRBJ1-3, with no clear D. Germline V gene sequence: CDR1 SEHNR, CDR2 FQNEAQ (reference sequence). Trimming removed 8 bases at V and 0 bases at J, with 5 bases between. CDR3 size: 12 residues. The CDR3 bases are TGTGCCAGCCGAGGCTCTGGAAACACCATATATTTT. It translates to CASRGSGNTIYF.

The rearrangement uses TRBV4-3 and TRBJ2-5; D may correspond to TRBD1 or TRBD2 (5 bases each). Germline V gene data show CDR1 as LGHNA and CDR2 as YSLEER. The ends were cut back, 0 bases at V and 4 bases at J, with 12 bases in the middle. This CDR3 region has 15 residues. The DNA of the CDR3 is TGCGCCAGCAGCCAAGATGGGACGGCAGGAGAGACCCAGTACTTC. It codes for CASSQDGTAGETQYF.

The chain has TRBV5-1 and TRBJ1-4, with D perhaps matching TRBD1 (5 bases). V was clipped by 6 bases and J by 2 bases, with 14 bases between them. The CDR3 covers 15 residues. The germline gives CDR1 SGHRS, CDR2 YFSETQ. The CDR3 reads CASTSGTLTNEKLFF. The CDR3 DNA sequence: TGCGCCAGCACGTCAGGGACTCTGACTAATGAAAAACTGTTTTTT.

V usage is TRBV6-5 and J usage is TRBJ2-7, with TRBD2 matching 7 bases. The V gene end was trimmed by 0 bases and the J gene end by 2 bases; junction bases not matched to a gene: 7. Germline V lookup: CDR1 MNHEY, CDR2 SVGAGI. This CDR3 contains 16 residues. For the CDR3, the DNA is TGTGCCAGCAGTTACTCCAGGCAGGGACTAACCTACGAGCAGTACTTC. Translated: CASSYSRQGLTYEQYF.

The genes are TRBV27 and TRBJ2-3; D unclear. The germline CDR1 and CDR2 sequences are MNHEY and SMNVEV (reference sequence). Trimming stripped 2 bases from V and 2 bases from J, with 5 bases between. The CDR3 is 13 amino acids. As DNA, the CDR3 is TGTGCCAGCAGTTTAGCCTACACAGATACGCAGTATTTT. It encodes CASSLAYTDTQYF.

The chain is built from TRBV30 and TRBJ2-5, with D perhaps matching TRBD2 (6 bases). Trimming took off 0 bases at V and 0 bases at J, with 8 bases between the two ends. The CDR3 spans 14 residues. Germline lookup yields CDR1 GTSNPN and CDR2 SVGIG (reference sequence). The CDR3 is CAWSVSGYQETQYF. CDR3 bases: TGTGCCTGGAGTGTTAGCGGATACCAAGAGACCCAGTACTTC.

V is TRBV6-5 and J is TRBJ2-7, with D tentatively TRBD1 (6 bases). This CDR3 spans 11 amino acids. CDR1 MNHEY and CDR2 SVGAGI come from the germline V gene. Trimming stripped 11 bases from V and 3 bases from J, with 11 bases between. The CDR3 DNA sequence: TGTGCCGCTGCGGACAGCTACGAGCAGTACTTC. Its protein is CAAADSYEQYF.

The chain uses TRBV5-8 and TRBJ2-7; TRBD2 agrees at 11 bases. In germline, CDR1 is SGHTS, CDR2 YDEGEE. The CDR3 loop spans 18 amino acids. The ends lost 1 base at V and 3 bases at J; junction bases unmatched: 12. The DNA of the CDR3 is TGTGCCAGCAGCTTGCGGCCAGGACTAGCGGGCGTCTTCTACGAGCAGTACTTC. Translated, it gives CASSLRPGLAGVFYEQYF. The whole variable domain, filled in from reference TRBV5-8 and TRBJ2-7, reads EAGVTQSPTHLIKTRGQQATLRCSPISGHTSVYWYQQALGLGLQFLLWYDEGEERNRGNFPPRFSGRQFPNYSSELNVNALELEDSALYLCASSLRPGLAGVFYEQYFGPGTRLTVT.

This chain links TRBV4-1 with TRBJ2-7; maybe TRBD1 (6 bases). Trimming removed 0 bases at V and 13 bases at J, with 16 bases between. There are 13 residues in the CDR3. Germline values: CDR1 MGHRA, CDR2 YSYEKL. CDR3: CASSQDQGTGFYF. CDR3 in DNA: TGCGCCAGCAGCCAAGATCAGGGGACGGGTTTTTACTTC.

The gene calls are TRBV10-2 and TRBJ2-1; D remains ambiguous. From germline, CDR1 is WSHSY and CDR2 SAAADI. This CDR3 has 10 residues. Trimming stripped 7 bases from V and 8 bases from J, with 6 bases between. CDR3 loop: CASNVDEQFF. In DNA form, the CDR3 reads TGCGCCAGCAACGTGGATGAGCAGTTCTTC.

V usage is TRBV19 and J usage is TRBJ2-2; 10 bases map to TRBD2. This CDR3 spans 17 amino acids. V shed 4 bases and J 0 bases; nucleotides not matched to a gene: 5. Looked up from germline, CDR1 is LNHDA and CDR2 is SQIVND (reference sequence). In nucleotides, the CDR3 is TGTGCCAGTAGTAGGGGACTAGCGCAACCGAACACCGGGGAGCTGTTTTTT. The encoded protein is CASSRGLAQPNTGELFF. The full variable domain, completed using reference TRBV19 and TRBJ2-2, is DGGITQSPKYLFRKEGQNVTLSCEQNLNHDAMYWYRQDPGQGLRLIYYSQIVNDFQKGDIAEGYSVSREKKESFPLTVTSAQKNPTAFYLCASSRGLAQPNTGELFFGEGSRLTVL.